The 8 T cell receptor beta chains in this list originate from one sample, sequenced in a study of T cell responses to AZD1222 COVID-19 vaccine. Libraries were prepared by immunoSEQ multiplex PCR; TCRdb keeps only in-frame clonotypes and omits some of them. The data show under 150,000 clones, roughly 93% seen once. The sample consisted of peripheral blood, taken on day 0 of AZD1222 vaccination. The receptors were sampled from an adult in good health.

This chain links TRBV6-1 with TRBJ2-1, with D perhaps TRBD2 (5 bases). The ends were cut back, 2 bases at V and 2 bases at J, with 13 bases in the middle. CDR3 length: 16 residues. Per germline, CDR1 MNHNS and CDR2 SASEGT. The CDR3 loop is CASSEYTRNAYNEQFF. CDR3 nucleotides: TGTGCCAGCAGTGAATATACTAGGAACGCCTACAATGAGCAGTTCTTC.

The chain joins TRBV15 to TRBJ1-4; possible D gene TRBD1, 5 bases. Germline CDR1 LNHNV, CDR2 YYDKDF (reference sequence). Trimming removed 6 bases at V and 3 bases at J, with 17 bases between. This CDR3 is 16 amino acids long. The CDR3, as DNA: TGTGCCACCAGTCCTGCGGGCGGGGGAGCTAATGAAAAACTGTTTTTT. Protein: CATSPAGGGANEKLFF.

V is TRBV5-4 and J is TRBJ1-6; 9 bases map to TRBD1. With 2 bases clipped from V and 4 bases from J, the junction kept 4 bases outside the gene matches. Germline CDR1 and CDR2: SGHNT and YYREEE (reference sequence). The CDR3 contains 16 residues. The CDR3 sequence: CASSLQGAWYNSPLHF. The CDR3 DNA is TGTGCCAGCAGCTTACAGGGGGCCTGGTATAATTCACCCCTCCACTTT.

The chain recombines TRBV20-1 with TRBJ1-4, with D possibly being TRBD1 (5 bases). There are 16 residues in the CDR3. From germline, CDR1 is DFQATT and CDR2 SNEGSKA (reference sequence). V dropped 5 bases and J dropped 2 bases, with 18 bases sitting between them. In DNA form, the CDR3 reads TGCAGTGCTCGTGGTTACGGTTGGGGGACTAATGAAAAACTGTTTTTT. Its translation is CSARGYGWGTNEKLFF.

The rearrangement joins TRBV6-2 or TRBV6-3 to TRBJ2-3; 12 bases agree with TRBD2. V shed 4 bases and J 7 bases; nucleotides not matched to a gene: 6. The CDR3 runs 15 residues. Germline loops: CDR1 MNHEY, CDR2 SVGEGT. CDR3 coding DNA: TGTGCCAGCAGTTCCCTAGCGGGAGGGCCCCATACGCAGTATTTT. Translated: CASSSLAGGPHTQYF.

The J gene is TRBJ2-1, the V gene TRBV6-4; 13 bases match TRBD2. V shed 6 bases and J 4 bases; nucleotides not matched to a gene: 3. Germline V gene data show CDR1 as MRHNA and CDR2 as SNTAGT. CDR3 length: 15 amino acids. The CDR3 protein is CASRRTSGGYNEQFF. The CDR3 DNA follows: TGTGCCAGCAGACGGACTAGCGGGGGATACAATGAGCAGTTCTTC.

This clone appeared once. The V call is TRBV6-5, the J call TRBJ2-1; 9 bases match TRBD2. Germline V gene sequence: CDR1 MNHEY, CDR2 SVGAGI. The J segment lost 9 bases and the V segment lost 5 bases, leaving 8 bases of the junction unmatched. The CDR3 sequence is 14 residues long. In nucleotides, the CDR3 is TGTGCCAGCAGTATTACGGGACTAGCTGGTGAGCAGTTCTTC. Residues: CASSITGLAGEQFF.

This clone was detected only a few times. The chain has TRBV7-9 and TRBJ2-7; maybe TRBD2 (5 bases). This CDR3 region has 13 residues. From germline, CDR1 is SEHNR and CDR2 FQNEAQ (reference sequence). The V end was cut by 3 bases, the J end by 3 bases, with 9 bases between. The CDR3 sequence is CASSLRESYEQYF. CDR3 sequence (DNA): TGTGCCAGCAGCTTGAGGGAAAGCTACGAGCAGTACTTC.